These 8 T cell receptor beta chains were sequenced from one sample in a study of cytomegalovirus exposure and HLA in healthy donors. PCR involved 60 Vbeta and 13 Jbeta primers. This table comes from immunoSEQ multiplex PCR, and its TCRdb copy is limited to in-frame clones, with some not included. This sample has approximately 210,000 clones, with 70% to 80% found just once. The sequencing input was PBMCs. The receptors shown here come from a male donor in good health and CMV-seropositive.

The V call is TRBV11-2, the J call TRBJ1-2; D possibly corresponds to TRBD1 (5 bases). V lost 1 base, J lost 3 bases, and 9 bases lay in between. The CDR3 contains 14 residues. Per germline, CDR1 SGHAT and CDR2 FQNNGV. Written as DNA, the CDR3 is TGTGCCAGCAGCTTAGGATCAGGGTACTATGGCTACACCTTC. Translating it yields CASSLGSGYYGYTF.

In nucleotides, the CDR3 is TGTGCCAGCAGCTTCCTACAGGGCCTCTCTGGAAACACCATATATTTT. Protein product: CASSFLQGLSGNTIYF. The chain joins TRBV7-2 to TRBJ1-3, with D possibly TRBD1 on 6 matching bases. The germline V gene encodes CDR1 SGHTA and CDR2 FQGNSA. Trimming shortened V by 3 bases and J by 0 bases, and 12 bases separated the two germline ends. The CDR3 extends over 16 amino acids.

The chain employs TRBV2 and TRBJ1-1, with unresolved D. Deletions cut 7 bases from V and 1 base from J, with 7 bases between. CDR3 length: 12 amino acids. Germline CDR1 reads SNHLY; CDR2 reads FYNNEI. The CDR3 sequence is CASTRTNTEAFF. The CDR3 region has the DNA TGTGCCAGCACCAGAACGAACACTGAAGCTTTCTTT.

J is TRBJ2-5 and V is TRBV7-3, with D maybe TRBD2 (6 bases). Per the germline V gene, CDR1 is SGHTA and CDR2 is FQGTGA. V lost 5 bases, J lost 8 bases, and 15 bases lay in between. This CDR3 is built from 13 residues. In nucleotides, the CDR3 is TGTGCCAGCAGCAGTACGACCGCGGGAACCCAGTACTTC. Protein sequence: CASSSTTAGTQYF.

This clone turned up a few times. This sequence joins TRBV7-9 and TRBJ2-2; 10 bases map to TRBD2. Germline trimming cut 3 bases from V and 1 base from J; bases unmatched to any gene: 2. This CDR3 comprises 16 residues. CDR1 is SEHNR, CDR2 FQNEAQ, per germline (reference sequence). The CDR3 here is CASSFGLAVNTGELFF. In nucleotides, the CDR3 is TGTGCCAGCAGCTTTGGACTAGCGGTGAACACCGGGGAGCTGTTTTTT.

This chain joins TRBV7-3 and TRBJ2-1, with D possibly matching TRBD2 (5 bases). The CDR3 extends over 14 amino acids. V was clipped by 4 bases and J by 9 bases, with 16 bases between them. From germline, CDR1 is SGHTA and CDR2 FQGTGA. The CDR3 spells CASSSPGSRSEQFF. CDR3 nucleotide sequence: TGTGCCAGCAGCTCACCGGGAAGCCGGAGTGAGCAGTTCTTC.

About this clone: This sample includes further DNA sequences coding for the same CDR3. The V call is TRBV19, the J call TRBJ2-3, with D perhaps matching TRBD2 (5 bases). The germline gives CDR1 LNHDA, CDR2 SQIVND (reference sequence). Trimming stripped 6 bases from V and 0 bases from J, with 13 bases between. The CDR3 runs to 15 residues. DNA of the CDR3: TGTGCCAGTAGGACACCGGGATCCAGCACAGATACGCAGTATTTT. Residues: CASRTPGSSTDTQYF.

The V and J genes are TRBV4-3 and TRBJ2-3; D perhaps matches TRBD2 (6 bases). The CDR3 totals 15 residues. Between the trimmed V and J ends, which lost 0 bases and 11 bases, there was a span of 18 bases. The germline CDR1 and CDR2 sequences are LGHNA and YSLEER. CDR3 sequence (DNA): TGCGCCAGCAGCCAAGAAGGTGGGGGAGGAGGCGGGCAGTATTTT. Protein product: CASSQEGGGGGGQYF.